This T cell receptor (beta chain) was retrieved from a study of read filtering for tumor transcriptome and immune sequencing. Overall study context: Under 10 patients were R-ISS I, roughly 17 were R-ISS II, over 5 were R-ISS III. After DNase treatment, RNA was made into whole-transcriptome libraries. General study findings and limits: The CD138-negative fraction was mixed bone marrow immune cells, not pure T cells.

This clonotype occurred many times. Its antigen remains unknown. From approximately 400 ng of RNA, a library with molecular barcoded alpha/delta and beta/gamma adaptors was made. TCRdb processed the reads anew with MiXCR; each CDR3 protein has one entry. The sample holds tens of thousands of distinct CDR3 sequences, 20% to 25% seen once. Sequenced material: a population of CD138-negative cells sorted from bone marrow. The TCR was taken from a donor at least 40 years old with multiple myeloma.

The CDR3 DNA is TGTGCCAGCAGGAAAAACAATGAGCAGTTCTTC. This encodes CASRKNNEQFF. This rearrangement joins TRBV6-5 to TRBJ2-1; D ambiguous. Trimming pared 6 bases from V and 5 bases from J, leaving 5 bases between. The CDR3 spans 11 residues. Germline V lookup: CDR1 MNHEY, CDR2 SVGAGI.